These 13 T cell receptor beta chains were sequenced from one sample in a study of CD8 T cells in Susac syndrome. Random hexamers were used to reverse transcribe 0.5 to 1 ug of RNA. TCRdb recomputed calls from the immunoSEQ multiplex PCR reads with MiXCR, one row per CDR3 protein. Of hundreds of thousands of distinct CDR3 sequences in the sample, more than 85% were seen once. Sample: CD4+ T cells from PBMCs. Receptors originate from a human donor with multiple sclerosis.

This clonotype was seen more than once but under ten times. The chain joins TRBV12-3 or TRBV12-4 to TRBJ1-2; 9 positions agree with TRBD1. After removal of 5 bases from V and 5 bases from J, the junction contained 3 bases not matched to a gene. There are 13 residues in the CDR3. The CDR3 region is CASSLQGAYGYTF. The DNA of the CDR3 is TGTGCCAGCAGTCTACAGGGGGCTTATGGCTACACCTTC.

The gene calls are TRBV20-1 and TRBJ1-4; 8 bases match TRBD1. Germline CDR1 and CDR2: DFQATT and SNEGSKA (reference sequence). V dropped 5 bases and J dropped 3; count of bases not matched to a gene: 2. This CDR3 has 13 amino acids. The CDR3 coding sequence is TGCAGTGCTTCCAGGGGGCCTAATGAAAAACTGTTTTTT. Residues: CSASRGPNEKLFF.

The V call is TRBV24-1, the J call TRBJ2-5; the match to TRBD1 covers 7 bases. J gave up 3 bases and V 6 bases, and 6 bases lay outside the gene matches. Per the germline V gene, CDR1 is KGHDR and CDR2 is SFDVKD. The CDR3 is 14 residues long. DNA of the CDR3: TGTGCCACCAGTTCATCCGGGACAGAAGAGACCCAGTACTTC. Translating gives CATSSSGTEETQYF.

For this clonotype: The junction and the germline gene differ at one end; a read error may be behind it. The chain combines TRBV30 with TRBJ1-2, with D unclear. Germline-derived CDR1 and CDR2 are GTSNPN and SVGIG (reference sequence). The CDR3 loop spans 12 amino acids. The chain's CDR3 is CAWSPSGPTFYF. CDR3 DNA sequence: TGTGCCTGGAGTCCATCAGGTCCAACGTTTTACTTC. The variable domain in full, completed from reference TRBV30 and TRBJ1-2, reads SQTIHQWPATLVQPVGSPLSLECTVEGTSNPNLYWYRQAAGRGLQLLFYSVGIGQISSEVPQNLSASRPQDRQFILSSKKLLLSDSGFYLCAWSPSGPTFYFGSGTRLTVV.

The CDR3 sequence is CAIRSNYGYTF. DNA of the CDR3: TGTGCCATCCGGAGTAACTATGGCTACACCTTC. V is TRBV12-3 or TRBV12-4 and J is TRBJ1-2; no firm D call. Trimming cost V 10 bases and J 1 base, with 7 bases left between them. This CDR3 is built from 11 residues.

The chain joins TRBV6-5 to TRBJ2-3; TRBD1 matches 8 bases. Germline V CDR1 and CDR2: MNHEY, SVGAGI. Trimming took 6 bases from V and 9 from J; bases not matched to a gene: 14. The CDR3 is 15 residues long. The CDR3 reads CASSLNGQGLRTQYF. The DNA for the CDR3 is TGTGCCAGCAGCCTTAACGGACAGGGATTGAGGACGCAGTATTTT.

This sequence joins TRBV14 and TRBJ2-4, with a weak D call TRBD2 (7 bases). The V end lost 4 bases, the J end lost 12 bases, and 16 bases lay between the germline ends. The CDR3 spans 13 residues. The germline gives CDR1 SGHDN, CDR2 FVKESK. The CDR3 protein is CASSPRGGASQYF. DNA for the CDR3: TGTGCCAGCAGCCCACGCGGGGGCGCGAGTCAGTACTTC.

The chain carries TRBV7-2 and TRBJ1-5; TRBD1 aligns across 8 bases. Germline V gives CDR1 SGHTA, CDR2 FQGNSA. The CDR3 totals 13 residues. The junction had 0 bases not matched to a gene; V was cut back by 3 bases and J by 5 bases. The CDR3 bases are TGTGCCAGCAGCTTGGGACAGGATCAGCCCCAGCATTTT. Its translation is CASSLGQDQPQHF.

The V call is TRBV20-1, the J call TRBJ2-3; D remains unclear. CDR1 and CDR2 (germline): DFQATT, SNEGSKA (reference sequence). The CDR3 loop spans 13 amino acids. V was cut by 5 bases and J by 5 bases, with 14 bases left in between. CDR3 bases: TGCAGTGCTCCAGACGGTATAGTAGATACGCAGTATTTT. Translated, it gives CSAPDGIVDTQYF.

CDR3 protein: CASSPRSTGANVLTF. The CDR3 DNA follows: TGTGCCAGCAGTCCCCGATCGACTGGGGCCAACGTCCTGACTTTC. The chain joins TRBV3-1 to TRBJ2-6; D gene uncertain. V lost 6 bases and J 2 bases, leaving 11 bases between the germline ends. The CDR3 sequence is 15 residues long. Germline V CDR1 and CDR2: LGHDT, YNNKEL (reference sequence).

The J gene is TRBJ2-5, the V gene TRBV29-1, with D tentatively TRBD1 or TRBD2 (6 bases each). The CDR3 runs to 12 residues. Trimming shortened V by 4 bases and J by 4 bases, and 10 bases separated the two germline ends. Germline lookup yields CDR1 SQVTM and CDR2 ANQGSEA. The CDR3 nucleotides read TGCAGCGTTGTCAAGGGGGGAGAGACCCAGTACTTC. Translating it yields CSVVKGGETQYF.

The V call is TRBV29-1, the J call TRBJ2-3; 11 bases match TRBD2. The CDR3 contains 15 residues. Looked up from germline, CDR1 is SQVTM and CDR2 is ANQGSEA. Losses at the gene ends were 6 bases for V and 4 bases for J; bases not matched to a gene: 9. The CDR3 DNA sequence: TGCAGCGTAGTATCCGGGACTAGCGGTTCAGATACGCAGTATTTT. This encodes CSVVSGTSGSDTQYF.

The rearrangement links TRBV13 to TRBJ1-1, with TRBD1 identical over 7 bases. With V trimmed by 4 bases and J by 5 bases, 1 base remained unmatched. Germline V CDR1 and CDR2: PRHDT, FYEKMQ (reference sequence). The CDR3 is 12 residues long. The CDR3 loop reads CASSSQGTEAFF. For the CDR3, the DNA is TGTGCCAGCAGCTCACAGGGGACTGAAGCTTTCTTT.